Following are 24 T cell receptor beta chains from one sample sequenced in a study of metastatic and nonmetastatic thyroid tumors. Treatment of any kind had been given to no patient before thyroid surgery. TCRdb re-called the PCR reads through MiXCR. Of tens of thousands of clones in the sample, about a sixth are singletons; the top ten hold roughly 9.8%. Sequenced material: tumor tissue. Source of these receptors: a female donor with papillary thyroid cancer or a benign thyroid nodule (not recorded which). Some clones in this sample may be carry-over from other donors' samples.

This clone showed up many times. The rearrangement links TRBV5-4 to TRBJ2-7, with 10 nucleotides matching TRBD1. Trimming cost V 4 bases and J 7 bases; bases outside gene matches: 8. Germline loops: CDR1 SGHNT, CDR2 YYREEE (reference sequence). The CDR3 contains 14 residues. The CDR3 spells CASSPRTGGAEQYF. In DNA form, the CDR3 reads TGTGCCAGCAGCCCTAGGACAGGGGGGGCAGAGCAGTACTTC.

Concerning this clone: A much more abundant neighbour one base away suggests this may be a read error. This chain joins TRBV20-1 and TRBJ2-4; 7 nucleotides agree with TRBD2. The CDR3 is 12 residues long. Germline loops: CDR1 DFQATT, CDR2 SNEGSKA (reference sequence). V shed 6 bases, J shed 9 bases, and the junction held 8 bases outside the gene matches. CDR3 DNA sequence: TGCAGTGCGGGAGGGCGGGAGCTCATTCAGTACTTC. This gives the protein CSAGGRELIQYF.

The chain joins TRBV7-9 to TRBJ1-4; D remains ambiguous. With 4 bases removed from V and 0 bases from J, the gap between germline ends came to 9 bases. The CDR3 is 15 amino acids. Per the germline V gene, CDR1 is SEHNR and CDR2 is FQNEAQ (reference sequence). DNA for the CDR3: TGTGCCAGCAGCTCCATTACTGCAACTAATGAAAAACTGTTTTTT. As protein: CASSSITATNEKLFF.

This clone was seen at least ten times. The CDR3 DNA is TGCGCCAGCAGCCCAAGAGCAAGACTAGCGGGAGGAATAAACGAGCAGTACTTC. Encoded protein: CASSPRARLAGGINEQYF. The genes are TRBV4-1 and TRBJ2-7, with 13 bases aligning to TRBD2. Trimming at V came to 4 bases and at J to 5 bases, leaving 14 bases not matched to a gene. The V gene's germline CDR1 is MGHRA and CDR2 YSYEKL. The CDR3 loop spans 18 amino acids.

Turning to this clone: A junction boundary mismatches the germline segment, possibly from a read error. The V gene is TRBV9, the J gene TRBJ1-2; 7 nucleotides align to TRBD1. CDR1 is SGDLS, CDR2 YYNGEE, per germline. The CDR3 runs to 15 residues. The CDR3 DNA reads as TGTGCTAGCAGCGCCGGGACAGTAGTTAACTATGGCTACACCTTC. Amino acids: CASSAGTVVNYGYTF.

As for this clone: A single base separates this from a much larger clone, so it may be a read error. The V call is TRBV5-6, the J call TRBJ1-1; tentative D call: TRBD1 (5 bases). Germline lookup yields CDR1 SGHDT and CDR2 YYEEEE. The CDR3 sequence is 12 residues long. The V end lost 2 bases, the J end lost 5 bases, and 7 bases lay between the germline ends. The CDR3 nucleotides read TGTGCCAGCAGCTTTCCAGGGACTGAAGCTTTCTTT. Residues: CASSFPGTEAFF.

This clone has only a few counts. This rearrangement joins TRBV19 to TRBJ2-7; 10 bases are a match to TRBD1. Germline V gene data show CDR1 as LNHDA and CDR2 as SQIVND (reference sequence). The CDR3 runs to 15 residues. V trimming: 5 bases; J trimming: 10 bases; junction bases outside the gene matches: 14. The CDR3: CASSRGQGNVYYQYF. The CDR3 DNA follows: TGTGCCAGTAGTCGGGGACAGGGGAACGTCTACTATCAGTACTTC.

This clone is a singleton in its sample. Sequence at one end of the junction differs from germline and may be a read error. This chain connects TRBV20-1 to TRBJ2-7; D is unresolved. Germline V gives CDR1 DFQATT, CDR2 SNEGSKA (reference sequence). The CDR3 is made up of 14 amino acids. CDR3 in amino acids: CSARSCAGSYEQYF. CDR3 DNA sequence: TGTAGTGCCCGTTCCTGTGCCGGTTCCTACGAGCAGTACTTC.

There are many counts of this clone. The chain carries TRBV5-5 and TRBJ2-2; 11 nucleotides align to TRBD2. Per germline, CDR1 SGHKS and CDR2 YYEKEE (reference sequence). This CDR3 has 14 residues. Trimming took 3 bases from V and 7 from J; bases not matched to a gene: 2. The CDR3 loop reads CASSSGTSGGELFF. The CDR3 coding sequence is TGTGCCAGCAGCTCCGGGACTAGCGGCGGGGAGCTGTTTTTT.

As for this clone: A much more abundant neighbour one base away suggests this may be a read error. V gene TRBV10-3 combines with J gene TRBJ2-1; D is possibly TRBD1 or TRBD2 (5 bases each). CDR1 is ENHRY and CDR2 is SYGVKD in the germline V gene. The CDR3 is 13 residues long. The DNA of the CDR3 is TGTGCCATCAGCGAGGGGAAGAACAATGAGCAGTCCTTC. This sequence encodes CAISEGKNNEQSF.

This clone was recorded many times. The genes are TRBV4-3 and TRBJ1-1, with TRBD1 as a possible D gene (5 bases). CDR1 and CDR2 from the germline V gene are LGHNA and YSLEER. The V end was cut by 1 base, the J end by 2 bases, with 17 bases between. The CDR3 is 17 residues long. The CDR3 coding sequence is TGCGCCAGCAGCCAAGGAGTCGGGGCAGACTTAAACACTGAAGCTTTCTTT. Encoded protein: CASSQGVGADLNTEAFF.

This clone has at least ten counts. The rearrangement links TRBV20-1 to TRBJ2-7, with D unclear. Germline loops: CDR1 DFQATT, CDR2 SNEGSKA (reference sequence). V was shortened by 4 bases and J by 2 bases, with 6 bases between the two germline ends. The length of the CDR3 is 11 residues. This CDR3 is CSAKSPYEQYF. DNA for the CDR3: TGCAGTGCTAAAAGTCCCTACGAGCAGTACTTC.

This clone was seen repeatedly, ten times or more. The gene calls are TRBV9 and TRBJ2-1; D perhaps matches TRBD1 (6 bases). This CDR3 has 15 amino acids. Trimming took 0 bases from V and 9 from J, leaving 16 bases between them. Germline V CDR1 and CDR2: SGDLS, YYNGEE. The CDR3 DNA follows: TGTGCCAGCAGCGTAGTTGGGGGCGCTTTGGGTGAGCAGTTCTTC. It encodes CASSVVGGALGEQFF.

This clone was observed a handful of times. This chain links TRBV20-1 with TRBJ2-7, with 10 bases lining up with TRBD2. The junction had 10 bases not matched to a gene; V was cut back by 7 bases and J by 4 bases. Germline V gives CDR1 DFQATT, CDR2 SNEGSKA (reference sequence). There are 14 residues in the CDR3. The CDR3 loop reads CSVVLAGYYYEQYF. DNA of the CDR3: TGCAGTGTTGTACTAGCGGGATACTATTACGAGCAGTACTTC.

This clone was recorded a few times. The CDR3 end shows no conserved phenylalanine or tryptophan, and so a read error is likely. The DNA is left out, because the CDR3 cannot be placed on it with certainty; the CDR3 is given as TCRdb lists it. V usage is TRBV30 and J usage is TRBJ2-7; TRBD1, as called in the table, went unchecked against the DNA. The CDR3 sequence runs 14 residues, both termini included. Germline lookup yields CDR1 GTSNPN and CDR2 SVGIG (reference sequence). The CDR3 sequence is CASRRGPQSYERYS.

Ten or more counts support this clone. The V call is TRBV18, the J call TRBJ2-2, with D unresolved. The germline gives CDR1 KGHSH, CDR2 LQKENI. This CDR3 contains 14 residues. The V gene lost 1 base and the J gene lost 1 base, with 4 bases spanning the gap. The DNA for the CDR3 is TGTGCCAGCTCACCACGAGGGAACACCGGGGAGCTGTTTTTT. This gives the protein CASSPRGNTGELFF.

A remark on this clone: The same CDR3 is also encoded by other DNA sequences in this sample. The chain uses TRBV6-5 and TRBJ2-1; 12 positions agree with TRBD2. V lost 0 bases and J lost 8; bases outside the gene matches: 11. The CDR3 totals 18 residues. The germline gives CDR1 MNHEY, CDR2 SVGAGI. CDR3 nucleotides: TGTGCCAGCAGTTACTCTGGGATACTAGCGGGAGGAAAGCATGAGCAGTTCTTC. Translating it yields CASSYSGILAGGKHEQFF.

Ten or more counts support this clone. The chain is built from TRBV19 and TRBJ2-1, with 14 bases identical to TRBD2. Germline trimming cut 9 bases from V and 8 bases from J; bases unmatched to any gene: 9. CDR3 length: 15 amino acids. CDR1 and CDR2 from the germline V gene are LNHDA and SQIVND (reference sequence). In DNA, the CDR3 is TGTGCCAGAGGATTTCGGACTAGCGGGAGGCATGAGCAGTTCTTC. Protein: CARGFRTSGRHEQFF.

This clone was picked up many times. V gene TRBV6-5 combines with J gene TRBJ2-7; 7 nucleotides line up with TRBD1. The CDR3 length is 15 residues. Germline-derived CDR1 and CDR2 are MNHEY and SVGAGI. V dropped 1 base and J dropped 0; count of bases not matched to a gene: 3. DNA for the CDR3: TGTGCCAGCAGTTACTGGGGGACAGTCTCCTACGAGCAGTACTTC. Translating it yields CASSYWGTVSYEQYF.

Ten or more counts support this clone. The genes are TRBV14 and TRBJ2-7, with 11 positions matching TRBD2. This CDR3 is 15 amino acids long. Losses at the gene ends were 3 bases for V and 4 bases for J; bases not matched to a gene: 5. The V gene's germline CDR1 is SGHDN and CDR2 FVKESK. The chain's CDR3 is CASSQQLAGVYEQYF. In DNA form, the CDR3 reads TGTGCCAGCAGCCAGCAACTAGCGGGGGTTTACGAGCAGTACTTC.

With regard to this clone: This may be a read error: a much more frequent sequence differs by one nucleotide. The chain combines TRBV12-3 or TRBV12-4 with TRBJ1-1; 8 bases match TRBD1. This CDR3 region has 13 residues. V lost 6 bases to trimming and J lost 4 bases; unmatched junction nucleotides: 4. For the CDR3, the DNA is TGTGCCAGCAGGGGACAGGTCATCACTGAAGCTTTCTTT. Translating it yields CASRGQVITEAFF.

This clone was seen only a few times. With a much larger clone just one base away, this may be a read error. The same CDR3 can be traced to other DNA sequences in this sample. V is TRBV9 and J is TRBJ1-2, with D unresolved. Between the trimmed V and J ends, which lost 3 bases and 3 bases, there was a span of 9 bases. The V gene's germline CDR1 is SGDLS and CDR2 YYNGEE. CDR3 length equals 13 residues. The CDR3 spells CASSANSYYGYTF. The CDR3 DNA reads as TGTGCCAGCAGCGCTAACAGCTACTATGGCTACACCTTC.

This clone was counted ten times or more. The chain has TRBV6-4 and TRBJ1-1; 8 bases line up with TRBD1. CDR1 is MRHNA, CDR2 SNTAGT, per germline. With 7 bases clipped from V and 2 bases from J, the junction kept 15 bases outside the gene matches. There are 17 residues in the CDR3. The CDR3 DNA sequence: TGTGCCAGCATTCCGAGTACTGACAGGGGTCAAAACACTGAAGCTTTCTTT. Its translation is CASIPSTDRGQNTEAFF.

This clone appeared many times. The rearrangement links TRBV18 to TRBJ2-7; 8 bases are a match to TRBD1. The V and J ends lost 3 bases and 5 bases, in that order; junction bases with no gene match: 9. The CDR3 is 15 residues long. CDR1 is KGHSH and CDR2 is LQKENI in the germline V gene. The CDR3 loop reads CASSPLGRGQNEQYF. In DNA form, the CDR3 reads TGTGCCAGCTCACCCCTGGGCAGGGGGCAAAACGAGCAGTACTTC.